The 29 T cell receptor beta chains given below trace back to one sample, sequenced in a study of vaccination and CD4 T cells after COVID-19. Sequencing of DNA taken from cultured CD4+ T cells relied on the Oncomine TCR Beta short-read assay. TCRdb fed the PCR reads into MiXCR, producing one record per CDR3 protein. This sample has 14,000 to 15,000 distinct CDR3 sequences; over 65% occur once, and the top ten carry roughly 11%. Treatment given: approximately 11-day PBMC culture with coronavirus spike peptide pools or control peptides (ViraFEST assay). No antigens are known for them. The sequenced sample was CD4+ T cells from blood, cultured in vitro. Receptors were obtained from a human donor who had recovered from COVID-19.

The J gene is TRBJ2-7, the V gene TRBV20-1; D unresolved. V was clipped by 0 bases and J by 6 bases, with 6 bases between them. CDR3 length: 11 residues. Germline loops: CDR1 DFQATT, CDR2 SNEGSKA (reference sequence). CDR3 in amino acids: CSARDKTEQYF. The CDR3 region has the DNA TGCAGTGCTAGAGATAAGACCGAGCAGTACTTC.

The chain links TRBV18 to TRBJ2-3; D call uncertain. Looked up from germline, CDR1 is KGHSH and CDR2 is LQKENI. V was pared by 3 bases and J by 3 bases, with 10 bases between. The CDR3 loop spans 14 amino acids. The CDR3 bases are TGTGCCAGCTCACCGAGTGTTGGGACAGATACGCAGTATTTT. It yields the protein CASSPSVGTDTQYF.

V gene TRBV24-1 combines with J gene TRBJ2-6; 11 bases agree with TRBD1. Germline V gene sequence: CDR1 KGHDR, CDR2 SFDVKD. V dropped 3 bases and J dropped 1; count of bases not matched to a gene: 7. The CDR3 has 19 residues. In DNA, the CDR3 is TGTGCCACCAGTGATCCCACCGGGACAGGGGGATCTGGGGCCAACGTCCTGACTTTC. It is translated as CATSDPTGTGGSGANVLTF.

The chain is built from TRBV5-1 and TRBJ1-1; D uncertain. The V end was cut by 1 base, the J end by 2 bases, with 15 bases between. This CDR3 spans 16 amino acids. The germline V gene encodes CDR1 SGHRS and CDR2 YFSETQ. The CDR3 spells CASSLKGNGGNTEAFF. CDR3 nucleotides: TGCGCCAGCAGCTTGAAGGGCAACGGAGGAAACACTGAAGCTTTCTTT.

This clonotype came up a few times. The chain joins TRBV6-2 or TRBV6-3 to TRBJ1-2; D ambiguous. Per the germline V gene, CDR1 is MNHEY and CDR2 is SVGEGT. The CDR3 is 15 amino acids. Trimming pared 4 bases from V and 3 bases from J, leaving 15 bases between. The CDR3 nucleotides read TGTGCCAGCAGTTCCTCGGACCGAGTGGACTATGGCTACACCTTC. It translates to CASSSSDRVDYGYTF.

The chain couples TRBV28 to TRBJ1-5; no clear D gene. CDR1 is MDHEN and CDR2 is SYDVKM in the germline V gene. Trimming removed 3 bases from V and 1 base from J, with 10 bases in between. This CDR3 is 15 amino acids long. The CDR3 region is CASSFPLSSNQPQHF. CDR3 nucleotide sequence: TGTGCCAGCAGTTTTCCACTCTCGAGCAATCAGCCCCAGCATTTT.

The gene calls are TRBV7-9 and TRBJ1-1; D perhaps matches TRBD1 (6 bases). The CDR3 has 14 residues. V gave up 2 bases and J gave up 6 bases, with 13 bases separating them. From germline, CDR1 is SEHNR and CDR2 FQNEAQ (reference sequence). This CDR3 is CASSLKGRGPEAFF. In DNA form, the CDR3 reads TGTGCCAGCAGCTTAAAGGGGCGGGGGCCTGAAGCTTTCTTT. Drawing the rest from reference TRBV7-9 and TRBJ1-1, the complete variable domain is DTGVSQNPRHKITKRGQNVTFRCDPISEHNRLYWYRQTLGQGPEFLTYFQNEAQLEKSRLLSDRFSAERPKGSFSTLEIQRTEQGDSAMYLCASSLKGRGPEAFFGQGTRLTVV.

This clonotype occurred a few times. The CDR3 DNA reads as TGCAGTGCCCCCGACCCTGGGCCCGGGGAGCTGTTTTTT. It codes for CSAPDPGPGELFF. This sequence joins TRBV20-1 and TRBJ2-2; D ambiguous. CDR1 is DFQATT and CDR2 is SNEGSKA in the germline V gene (reference sequence). V lost 6 bases, J lost 6 bases, and 14 bases lay in between. The CDR3 has 13 residues.

A few counts support this clonotype. CDR3 loop: CAWNQAGDGYTF. The CDR3 region has the DNA TGTGCCTGGAACCAAGCGGGGGATGGCTACACCTTC. This chain links TRBV30 with TRBJ1-2, with D possibly matching TRBD1 (5 bases). CDR1 and CDR2 from the germline V gene are GTSNPN and SVGIG (reference sequence). Trimming pared 4 bases from V and 6 bases from J, leaving 12 bases between. The CDR3 is made up of 12 amino acids.

This clonotype was counted a single time. This chain joins TRBV7-2 and TRBJ2-3, with TRBD1 as a possible D gene (6 bases). Trimming removed 4 bases from V and 5 bases from J, with 16 bases in between. Germline CDR1 is SGHTA and CDR2 is FQGNSA. CDR3 length: 15 residues. Written as DNA, the CDR3 is TGTGCCAGCAGCTACGGAGGACAGTGGGAAGATACGCAGTATTTT. Translation gives CASSYGGQWEDTQYF.

The chain couples TRBV20-1 to TRBJ2-1; D is unclear. Germline assignment: CDR1 DFQATT and CDR2 SNEGSKA (reference sequence). The CDR3 loop spans 12 amino acids. V dropped 2 bases and J dropped 4 bases, with 6 bases sitting between them. CDR3 loop: CSARPGYNEQFF. CDR3 DNA sequence: TGCAGTGCTAGACCCGGTTACAATGAGCAGTTCTTC.

This chain links TRBV6-2 or TRBV6-3 with TRBJ2-7, with TRBD2 identical over 13 bases. Looked up from germline, CDR1 is MNHEY and CDR2 is SVGEGT. This CDR3 is built from 15 residues. The junction had 7 bases not matched to a gene; V was cut back by 6 bases and J by 5 bases. The CDR3 coding sequence is TGTGCCAGCAGAGGACTAGCGGGAGTAGGAAACGAGCAGTACTTC. As protein: CASRGLAGVGNEQYF.

The V gene is TRBV6-5, the J gene TRBJ2-7; the match to TRBD2 covers 8 bases. Germline CDR1 reads MNHEY; CDR2 reads SVGAGI. J gave up 7 bases and V 0 bases, and 5 bases lay outside the gene matches. CDR3 length: 14 residues. The CDR3 region has the DNA TGTGCCAGCAGTTACTCGTGGGGCGGGGGGGAGCAGTACTTC. This codes for CASSYSWGGGEQYF.

The rearrangement joins TRBV12-3 or TRBV12-4 to TRBJ1-2; D is unresolved. The CDR3 spans 13 residues. V was cut by 0 bases and J by 4 bases, with 6 bases left in between. DNA of the CDR3: TGTGCCAGCAGTTTAGCCAGGTCCTATGGCTACACCTTC. Translating it yields CASSLARSYGYTF.

This chain uses TRBV27 with TRBJ2-5, with D unresolved. Trimming shortened V by 3 bases and J by 2 bases, and 13 bases separated the two germline ends. The CDR3 runs 15 residues. Germline values: CDR1 MNHEY, CDR2 SMNVEV (reference sequence). DNA for the CDR3: TGTGCCAGCAGTTTCATCGGAAAAAAACAAGAGACCCAGTACTTC. Translating gives CASSFIGKKQETQYF.

The V call is TRBV5-1, the J call TRBJ2-2, with D possibly matching TRBD1 (6 bases). The germline V gene encodes CDR1 SGHRS and CDR2 YFSETQ. This CDR3 is built from 15 residues. V was clipped by 1 base and J by 5 bases, with 12 bases between them. In DNA form, the CDR3 reads TGCGCCAGCAGCTTGACCGGACAGACGACCGGGGAGCTGTTTTTT. Its translation is CASSLTGQTTGELFF.

The V call is TRBV2, the J call TRBJ2-3, with D uncertain. The CDR3 spans 12 residues. Germline loops: CDR1 SNHLY, CDR2 FYNNEI. The V and J ends lost 5 bases and 6 bases respectively, with 9 bases between them. CDR3 residues: CASSKDRDTQYF. In DNA form, the CDR3 reads TGTGCCAGCAGTAAGGACCGGGATACGCAGTATTTT.

V is TRBV7-3 and J is TRBJ2-1, with TRBD2 matching over 8 bases. The junction had 15 bases not matched to a gene; V was cut back by 5 bases and J by 12 bases. The CDR3 totals 15 residues. Germline V gene data show CDR1 as SGHTA and CDR2 as FQGTGA. CDR3 sequence (DNA): TGTGCCAGCAGCCCTCAGCGGGAGATGCAAATGACGCAGTTCTTC. Amino acids: CASSPQREMQMTQFF.

This chain uses TRBV20-1 with TRBJ2-2; TRBD1 agrees at 7 bases. The junction had 8 bases not matched to a gene; V was cut back by 6 bases and J by 1 base. Germline CDR1 and CDR2: DFQATT and SNEGSKA (reference sequence). The CDR3 loop spans 15 amino acids. The chain's CDR3 is CSAPRAGGNTGELFF. The CDR3 nucleotides are TGCAGTGCCCCGCGCGCAGGGGGGAACACCGGGGAGCTGTTTTTT.

This clonotype was recorded once. This is likely an artifact of a read error, given a far larger clone one base away. The rearrangement joins TRBV7-9 to TRBJ1-2; D not resolved. This CDR3 has 14 amino acids. From germline, CDR1 is SEHNR and CDR2 FQNEAQ (reference sequence). Here the CDR3 reads CASNLNQPPDGRSF. As DNA, the CDR3 is TGTGCCAGCAACCTCAATCAACCCCCTGACGGGCGGTCTTTC.

The genes are TRBV6-1 and TRBJ1-5; no clear D gene. V was cut by 5 bases and J by 0 bases, with 14 bases left in between. The CDR3 is 16 amino acids. Germline V gene lookup returns CDR1 MNHNS and CDR2 SASEGT. This CDR3 reads CASSPRRSYSNQPQHF. CDR3 sequence (DNA): TGTGCCAGCAGTCCAAGAAGGAGTTATAGCAATCAGCCCCAGCATTTT.

The table lists this clonotype with a count of one. The chain carries TRBV10-3 and TRBJ1-6; D is possibly TRBD1 (5 bases). This CDR3 contains 19 residues. V lost 3 bases to trimming and J lost 5 bases, with 23 bases between them. Germline V gene sequence: CDR1 ENHRY, CDR2 SYGVKD. CDR3 region: CAISDRGVPHLLNNSPLHF. The CDR3 nucleotides are TGTGCCATCAGTGACCGGGGGGTACCCCACCTCCTTAATAATTCACCCCTCCACTTT.

There are a few counts of this clonotype. The genes are TRBV20-1 and TRBJ1-6; the D gene is possibly TRBD1 (6 bases). This CDR3 has 15 residues. The germline gives CDR1 DFQATT, CDR2 SNEGSKA (reference sequence). The V end was cut by 3 bases, the J end by 3 bases, with 12 bases between. The CDR3 reads CSARAGTSYNSPLHF. The CDR3 region has the DNA TGCAGTGCTAGGGCCGGGACAAGCTATAATTCACCCCTCCACTTT.

J is TRBJ1-1 and V is TRBV27; D gene unclear. Trimming took 2 bases from V and 7 from J, leaving 11 bases between them. The CDR3 runs 13 residues. Germline V gene lookup returns CDR1 MNHEY and CDR2 SMNVEV (reference sequence). The CDR3 protein is CASSLRTLGEAFF. In nucleotides, the CDR3 is TGTGCCAGCAGTTTACGGACCTTGGGTGAAGCTTTCTTT.

The rearrangement links TRBV5-4 to TRBJ2-5, with 9 bases lining up with TRBD2. Germline-derived CDR1 and CDR2 are SGHNT and YYREEE (reference sequence). The CDR3 spans 16 residues. V lost 0 bases and J lost 5; bases outside the gene matches: 8. The CDR3 here is CASSLGASGVGETQYF. The CDR3 DNA sequence: TGTGCCAGCAGCTTGGGGGCTAGCGGGGTCGGGGAGACCCAGTACTTC.

This clonotype was seen more than once but under ten times. The CDR3 reads CSAQGTGTGLIAKNIQYF. DNA for the CDR3: TGCAGTGCTCAAGGGACCGGGACAGGGCTGATAGCCAAAAACATTCAGTACTTC. The chain links TRBV20-1 to TRBJ2-4; 9 bases are shared with TRBD1. V trimming: 5 bases; J trimming: 0 bases; junction bases outside the gene matches: 14. Looked up from germline, CDR1 is DFQATT and CDR2 is SNEGSKA (reference sequence). This CDR3 has 18 amino acids.

The chain couples TRBV5-4 to TRBJ2-5, with D possibly called TRBD1 or TRBD2 (5 bases each). Germline V gene sequence: CDR1 SGHNT, CDR2 YYREEE (reference sequence). The CDR3 runs 13 residues. V was clipped by 4 bases and J by 4 bases, with 11 bases between them. The CDR3 nucleotides read TGTGCCAGCAGCATCCGGGACCGAGAGACCCAGTACTTC. Residues: CASSIRDRETQYF.

V is TRBV28 and J is TRBJ1-1, with TRBD1 as a possible D gene (6 bases). CDR1 MDHEN and CDR2 SYDVKM come from the germline V gene. V gave up 4 bases and J gave up 5 bases, with 17 bases separating them. This CDR3 contains 15 residues. For the CDR3, the DNA is TGTGCCAGCAGTTCCCGCCGGGGGCCGGGGACTGAAGCTTTCTTT. It specifies CASSSRRGPGTEAFF.

The chain employs TRBV20-1 and TRBJ2-4, with D perhaps given as TRBD1 or TRBD2 (5 bases each). The germline V and J ends were trimmed by 3 bases and 3 bases, with 24 bases remaining between them. The CDR3 totals 18 residues. Germline V gene data show CDR1 as DFQATT and CDR2 as SNEGSKA (reference sequence). CDR3: CSARSRAPPLGVKNIQYF. CDR3 nucleotide sequence: TGCAGTGCTAGGTCCCGGGCACCCCCCTTGGGGGTCAAAAACATTCAGTACTTC.